A single sample gave rise to the 23 T cell receptor beta chains below, sequenced in a study of regulatory T cells in long-lasting Graves disease. Construction of TCR beta libraries relied on iRepertoire HTBI primers and on Arm-PCR targeting CDR3 regions. TCRdb reanalysed the multiplex PCR reads using MiXCR and keeps one entry per CDR3 protein. The data contain about 350,000 distinct CDR3 sequences, 16% of them singletons. Time point specified: newly diagnosed GD, antithyroid drugs for less than 3 months. From RNA extracted from PBMCs, the TCR library was made. The sample also formed part of further work on T cells in Graves' hyperthyroidism and ophthalmopathy.

The source material was peripheral blood mononuclear cells (PBMCs), sampled at new diagnosis, from a patient treated with antithyroid drugs. The receptors were sampled from a man aged 35 to 55 with Graves disease.

This clonotype was recorded at least ten times. This sequence joins TRBV27 and TRBJ2-1; a possible D gene is TRBD2 (5 bases). Germline V gives CDR1 MNHEY, CDR2 SMNVEV (reference sequence). This CDR3 region has 17 residues. Trimming left V 8 bases short and J 6 bases short, with 26 bases between. The CDR3: CASLGFGGGLKVNEQFF. CDR3 in DNA: TGTGCCAGCCTTGGATTCGGCGGCGGACTTAAGGTCAATGAGCAGTTCTTC.

This clonotype was counted between two and nine times. The chain is built from TRBV7-6 and TRBJ2-7; the match to TRBD1 covers 8 bases. Germline values: CDR1 SGHVS, CDR2 FNYEAQ. The CDR3 has 15 amino acids. The V segment lost 4 bases and the J segment 2 bases; nucleotides outside the gene matches: 7. The CDR3 reads CASSYLGQGPYEQYF. CDR3 DNA: TGTGCCAGCAGCTACCTCGGACAGGGACCCTACGAGCAGTACTTC.

About this clonotype: A much larger clone is a single base away; this may be a read error. The V gene is TRBV11-3, the J gene TRBJ2-7, with 7 bases that match TRBD1. Trimming cost V 5 bases and J 8 bases; bases outside gene matches: 9. The CDR3 has 13 amino acids. The germline CDR1 and CDR2 sequences are SGHNT and YENEEA. For the CDR3, the DNA is TGTGCCAGCAGCGTGGCGACAGGGCGCAAGCAGTACTTC. Translating gives CASSVATGRKQYF.

This clonotype was found a few times. This chain links TRBV15 with TRBJ2-1; D assignment may be TRBD1 or TRBD2 (5 bases each). Looked up from germline, CDR1 is LNHNV and CDR2 is YYDKDF (reference sequence). V lost 1 base and J 1 base, leaving 11 bases between the germline ends. The CDR3 runs to 16 residues. The CDR3 reads CATSRVGVRSYNEQFF. The CDR3 DNA reads TGTGCCACCAGCAGAGTGGGGGTTAGGTCCTACAATGAGCAGTTCTTC.

Ten or more counts support this clonotype. The chain links TRBV5-1 to TRBJ1-5; 9 positions agree with TRBD1. Per germline, CDR1 SGHRS and CDR2 YFSETQ. The CDR3 loop spans 17 amino acids. With 0 bases clipped from V and 7 bases from J, the junction kept 11 bases outside the gene matches. The CDR3 DNA reads TGCGCCAGCAGCTTGGCCCCGGGACAGGGAGTTCCCCAGCCCCAGCATTTT. It specifies CASSLAPGQGVPQPQHF.

The rearrangement uses TRBV19 and TRBJ2-2; no definite D call. Germline V lookup: CDR1 LNHDA, CDR2 SQIVND (reference sequence). The V end was cut by 7 bases, the J end by 0 bases, with 9 bases between. This CDR3 has 14 residues. The CDR3 bases are TGTGCCAGTACCAACAGTACGAACACCGGGGAGCTGTTTTTT. Protein: CASTNSTNTGELFF.

This clonotype was seen at least ten times. The chain carries TRBV6-1 and TRBJ2-1, with a possible D match to TRBD1 (5 bases). Germline values: CDR1 MNHNS, CDR2 SASEGT. Between the trimmed V and J ends, which lost 3 bases and 8 bases, there was a span of 14 bases. The CDR3 spans 14 residues. The CDR3 DNA is TGTGCCAGCAGTGATAGGGGTATTCGCCATGAGCAGTTCTTC. It translates to CASSDRGIRHEQFF.

The J gene is TRBJ2-5, the V gene TRBV9; 8 bases align to TRBD2. The CDR3 consists of 16 residues. J gave up 4 bases and V 4 bases, and 12 bases lay outside the gene matches. Looked up from germline, CDR1 is SGDLS and CDR2 is YYNGEE. The DNA of the CDR3 is TGTGCCAGCAGCCCCCAACCGGGGGGGGTTGGAGAGACCCAGTACTTC. Residues: CASSPQPGGVGETQYF.

This clonotype was recorded many times. The CDR3 sequence is CASSYSRRQTYNEQFF. CDR3 nucleotide sequence: TGTGCCAGCAGTTACTCTAGACGGCAAACCTACAATGAGCAGTTCTTC. The V call is TRBV6-2 or TRBV6-3, the J call TRBJ2-1, with D unclear. In germline, CDR1 is MNHEY, CDR2 SVGEGT. This CDR3 is 16 amino acids long. The germline V and J ends were trimmed by 0 bases and 2 bases, with 11 bases remaining between them.

The J gene is TRBJ1-5, the V gene TRBV28; no definite D call. V was cut by 7 bases and J by 0 bases, with 4 bases left in between. The CDR3 consists of 12 residues. Germline CDR1 reads MDHEN; CDR2 reads SYDVKM. The CDR3 DNA sequence: TGTGCCAGCATGACTAGCAATCAGCCCCAGCATTTT. Translating gives CASMTSNQPQHF.

This clonotype appeared a few times. No conserved phenylalanine or tryptophan is present at the end of the CDR3, so a read error is the likely explanation. This chain links TRBV5-1 with TRBJ2-5, with 14 bases that match TRBD2. The germline V gene has CDR1 SGHRS and CDR2 YFSETQ. This CDR3 is 17 amino acids long. V was clipped by 3 bases and J by 5 bases; unmatched bases: 9. CDR3 residues: CASSSMTSGGAGETQYS. The CDR3 DNA reads TGCGCCAGCAGCTCCATGACTAGCGGGGGGGCCGGGGAGACCCAGTACTCC.

This clonotype occurred a few times. The rearrangement joins TRBV20-1 to TRBJ2-2; the match to TRBD1 covers 7 bases. J gave up 6 bases and V 5 bases, and 6 bases lay outside the gene matches. The CDR3 has 13 residues. Germline values: CDR1 DFQATT, CDR2 SNEGSKA (reference sequence). CDR3 region: CSAPGGWAGELFF. The CDR3, as DNA: TGCAGTGCTCCAGGGGGTTGGGCCGGGGAGCTGTTTTTT.

J is TRBJ2-1 and V is TRBV20-1; 7 nucleotides line up with TRBD1. CDR3 size: 15 residues. CDR1 and CDR2 from the germline V gene are DFQATT and SNEGSKA (reference sequence). V shed 7 bases and J 2 bases; nucleotides not matched to a gene: 11. The CDR3 DNA is TGCAGTGATAGGGGGCTAGGGCTAACCTACAATGAGCAGTTCTTC. Residues: CSDRGLGLTYNEQFF.

Only a few counts were recorded for this clonotype. The chain links TRBV5-1 to TRBJ1-3; TRBD1 matches 9 bases. CDR3 size: 17 residues. Germline V gives CDR1 SGHRS, CDR2 YFSETQ. V lost 1 base to trimming and J lost 3 bases; unmatched junction nucleotides: 8. CDR3 amino acids: CASSLTPLGQGGNTIYF. CDR3 sequence (DNA): TGCGCCAGCAGCTTGACCCCCCTGGGACAGGGTGGAAACACCATATATTTT.

This clonotype was recorded at least ten times. V usage is TRBV18 and J usage is TRBJ1-1; D gene unclear. V lost 6 bases and J lost 1, with 12 bases in between. The CDR3 loop spans 14 amino acids. Germline V gene data show CDR1 as KGHSH and CDR2 as LQKENI. This CDR3 is CASSQTDSNTEAFF. The CDR3 coding sequence is TGTGCCAGCTCCCAAACAGACTCGAACACTGAAGCTTTCTTT.

This clonotype has a handful of counts. The chain combines TRBV4-3 with TRBJ2-2; the D gene is possibly TRBD2 (5 bases). The CDR3 extends over 15 amino acids. Deletions cut 0 bases from V and 6 bases from J, with 11 bases between. Germline assignment: CDR1 LGHNA and CDR2 YSLEER. This CDR3 reads CASSQEPGKAGELFF. The DNA for the CDR3 is TGCGCCAGCAGCCAAGAACCCGGGAAGGCCGGGGAGCTGTTTTTT.

Ten or more counts support this clonotype. The V and J genes are TRBV3-1 and TRBJ2-7; D is unclear. Trimming took off 1 base at V and 7 bases at J, with 8 bases between the two ends. CDR1 and CDR2 (germline): LGHDT, YNNKEL (reference sequence). CDR3 length: 12 residues. CDR3 coding DNA: TGTGCCAGCAGCCAAGGAAAGGGAGAGCAGTACTTC. It codes for CASSQGKGEQYF.

Ten or more counts support this clonotype. V and J are TRBV28 and TRBJ2-2; 8 bases fit TRBD2. The V gene's germline CDR1 is MDHEN and CDR2 SYDVKM. The CDR3 is made up of 15 amino acids. V was clipped by 6 bases and J by 4 bases; unmatched bases: 7. The DNA of the CDR3 is TGTGCCAGCAGCCGGGGGGGACTGGGCACCGGGGAGCTGTTTTTT. This sequence encodes CASSRGGLGTGELFF.

In its sample, this clonotype was seen a few times. The J gene is TRBJ2-1, the V gene TRBV7-3; D is perhaps TRBD2 (6 bases). V lost 4 bases and J 13 bases, leaving 20 bases between the germline ends. Germline-derived CDR1 and CDR2 are SGHTA and FQGTGA. CDR3 length: 14 amino acids. The CDR3 reads CASSSDASASEQFF. Here the CDR3 DNA reads TGTGCCAGCAGCTCAGACGCTAGCGCATCGGAACAGTTCTTC.

This clonotype was counted a few times. J is TRBJ1-1 and V is TRBV7-3, with a possible D match to TRBD1 (5 bases). The length of the CDR3 is 14 residues. V was cut by 5 bases and J by 4 bases, with 14 bases left in between. Per the germline V gene, CDR1 is SGHTA and CDR2 is FQGTGA. This CDR3 is CASSRNGGTTEAFF. The CDR3 nucleotides read TGTGCCAGCAGCCGGAACGGGGGGACCACTGAAGCTTTCTTT.

The chain has TRBV5-6 and TRBJ2-5, with a weak D call TRBD2 (6 bases). V lost 4 bases and J 4 bases, leaving 17 bases between the germline ends. In germline, CDR1 is SGHDT, CDR2 YYEEEE. The CDR3 runs to 15 residues. The CDR3 reads CASSPESGVRETQYF. The CDR3 coding sequence is TGTGCCAGCAGCCCCGAGTCGGGGGTTCGAGAGACCCAGTACTTC.

This clonotype has ten or more counts. The chain couples TRBV2 to TRBJ1-4; perhaps TRBD1 as D (5 bases). Germline V gives CDR1 SNHLY, CDR2 FYNNEI. V shed 4 bases and J shed 8 bases, with 11 bases lying between them. The CDR3 is 13 amino acids. Here the CDR3 DNA reads TGTGCCAGCAGTGTATCCAGGGACGAAAAACTGTTTTTT. Protein product: CASSVSRDEKLFF.

This clonotype has a count of ten or more. The rearrangement links TRBV28 to TRBJ2-5; 12 bases map to TRBD2. Losses at the gene ends were 3 bases for V and 1 base for J; bases not matched to a gene: 0. The CDR3 runs 15 residues. Germline lookup yields CDR1 MDHEN and CDR2 SYDVKM. The CDR3 nucleotides are TGTGCCAGCAGTTTGACTAGCGGGGGCCAAGAGACCCAGTACTTC. Its protein is CASSLTSGGQETQYF.